This T cell receptor beta chain was captured in a study of high-grade serous ovarian cancer treatment subgroups. Only in-frame clones appear in the TCRdb table, and some are missing; sequencing was by immunoSEQ multiplex PCR. The table shows thousands of clones, with 72% occurring only once. CDR1 and CDR2 from the germline V gene are LNHDA and SQIVND (reference sequence). The CDR3 length is 17 residues. Trimming left V 1 base short and J 4 bases short, with 20 bases between. Tumor tissue was taken before any definitive surgery or chemotherapy was given. The clonotype originates from a human donor with high-grade serous ovarian cancer. The chain couples TRBV19 to TRBJ2-7; D is possibly TRBD2 (6 bases). The sequenced sample was tumor tissue. The CDR3 DNA is TGTGCCAGTAGTATAGGGCCGGGACTCAAAACGACTTACGAGCAGTACTTC. Amino acid sequence: CASSIGPGLKTTYEQYF.